These 20 T cell receptor beta chains were all obtained from the same sample, sequenced in a study of shared clonotypes between healthy human individuals. Profiling relied on immunoSEQ multiplex PCR, and the TCRdb table lists in-frame clones only, not all of them. This table holds about 2.3 million clones, 80% to 95% found once. Sequenced: naive CD4+ T cells from PBMCs. Noted subset: CD45RA+ positively selected. These TCRs come from a man aged 18-30 years in good health. Some clones in this sample may be carry-over from other donors' samples.

V and J are TRBV30 and TRBJ2-7, with a weak D call TRBD2 (7 bases). V dropped 2 bases and J dropped 7 bases, with 21 bases sitting between them. Germline values: CDR1 GTSNPN, CDR2 SVGIG (reference sequence). The CDR3 consists of 15 residues. This CDR3 reads CAWSFRGAPGREQYF. DNA of the CDR3: TGTGCCTGGAGTTTTCGGGGGGCCCCGGGGAGGGAGCAGTACTTC.

The chain combines TRBV7-7 with TRBJ2-7; no firm D call. V lost 3 bases and J lost 6, with 12 bases in between. The CDR3 extends over 13 amino acids. CDR1 is SSHAT, CDR2 FNYEAQ, per germline (reference sequence). The CDR3, as DNA: TGTGCCAGCAGCTTCTATGTGGGATCCGAGCAGTACTTC. It is translated as CASSFYVGSEQYF.

The CDR3 DNA reads as TGTGCCACCAGCAGAGATCGGGACAGGGAAAATGAAAAACTGTTTTTT. It is translated as CATSRDRDRENEKLFF. The chain is built from TRBV15 and TRBJ1-4; 9 bases are a match to TRBD1. The germline V gene encodes CDR1 LNHNV and CDR2 YYDKDF (reference sequence). V gave up 0 bases and J gave up 5 bases; unmatched junction bases: 4. The CDR3 runs 16 residues.

The J gene is TRBJ2-2, the V gene TRBV5-4, with 9 bases identical to TRBD1. The CDR3 spans 16 residues. Unmatched junction bases numbered 8, after V lost 5 bases and J lost 3 bases. Per the germline V gene, CDR1 is SGHNT and CDR2 is YYREEE (reference sequence). CDR3 bases: TGTGCCAGCAGATCTACAGGGGGCTTCGACACCGGGGAGCTGTTTTTT. Translating it yields CASRSTGGFDTGELFF.

As to this clone: Other DNA sequences in the sample encode the same CDR3. The chain uses TRBV5-1 and TRBJ2-2, with 7 bases fitting TRBD1. CDR3 length: 14 residues. Germline CDR1 SGHRS, CDR2 YFSETQ. V shed 2 bases, J shed 4 bases, and the junction held 2 bases outside the gene matches. The CDR3 protein is CASSLGGGTGELFF. The CDR3 DNA sequence: TGCGCCAGCAGCTTAGGGGGCGGCACCGGGGAGCTGTTTTTT.

The V call is TRBV5-5, the J call TRBJ1-1; TRBD1 aligns across 8 bases. Germline-derived CDR1 and CDR2 are SGHKS and YYEKEE (reference sequence). The length of the CDR3 is 15 residues. Germline trimming cut 3 bases from V and 5 bases from J; bases unmatched to any gene: 9. The CDR3 loop is CASSSLPTGETEAFF. The CDR3 DNA sequence: TGTGCCAGCAGCTCACTACCGACAGGGGAGACTGAAGCTTTCTTT.

CDR3 protein: CASSSPTGNHRWEKLFF. The CDR3 nucleotides read TGTGCCAGCAGCTCGCCGACAGGGAATCACCGTTGGGAAAAACTGTTTTTT. The chain links TRBV7-2 to TRBJ1-4, with 7 bases that match TRBD1. Germline-derived CDR1 and CDR2 are SGHTA and FQGNSA. The CDR3 loop spans 17 amino acids. Trimming took 4 bases from V and 8 from J; bases not matched to a gene: 16.

This clone was seen only a few times. V is TRBV5-4 and J is TRBJ2-1, with D perhaps TRBD2 (5 bases). Germline CDR1 reads SGHNT; CDR2 reads YYREEE (reference sequence). The CDR3 covers 18 residues. The ends were cut back, 4 bases at V and 0 bases at J, with 20 bases in the middle. DNA for the CDR3: TGTGCCAGCAGCCCAGGCGGGTGGGCCCCAAGCTCCTACAATGAGCAGTTCTTC. Translated: CASSPGGWAPSSYNEQFF.

The V and J genes are TRBV5-1 and TRBJ2-7; D might be TRBD1 (6 bases). Trimming removed 8 bases at V and 3 bases at J, with 27 bases between. Germline CDR1 SGHRS, CDR2 YFSETQ. This CDR3 has 17 residues. CDR3 bases: TGCGCCAGAAGGGACACCCGCACCAAGCGGAACTTCTACGAGCAGTACTTC. It specifies CARRDTRTKRNFYEQYF.

The CDR3 reads CASSYDWRNEQFF. The CDR3 nucleotides are TGTGCCAGCAGCTACGACTGGAGGAATGAGCAGTTCTTC. The V gene is TRBV7-2, the J gene TRBJ2-1; D is perhaps TRBD2 (5 bases). Germline values: CDR1 SGHTA, CDR2 FQGNSA. V lost 4 bases to trimming and J lost 7 bases, with 11 bases between them. The length of the CDR3 is 13 residues.

This clone occurred once. The CDR3 here is CASSLGGTASYEQYF. Written as DNA, the CDR3 is TGTGCCAGCAGCTTAGGGGGGACAGCTTCCTACGAGCAGTACTTC. The chain carries TRBV7-8 and TRBJ2-7, with 7 bases fitting TRBD1. Germline lookup yields CDR1 SGHVS and CDR2 FQNEAQ. V dropped 1 base and J dropped 1; count of bases not matched to a gene: 4. CDR3 size: 15 residues. Complete variable domain (other parts from reference TRBV7-8 and TRBJ2-7): GAGVSQSPRYKVAKRGQDVALRCDPISGHVSLFWYQQALGQGPEFLTYFQNEAQLDKSGLPSDRFFAERPEGSVSTLKIQRTQQEDSAVYLCASSLGGTASYEQYFGPGTRLTVT.

Details on this clone: Other nucleotide sequences in the sample specify the same CDR3. The chain has TRBV28 and TRBJ1-3, with D uncertain. Germline lookup yields CDR1 MDHEN and CDR2 SYDVKM. The CDR3 totals 12 residues. Trimming left V 4 bases short and J 2 bases short, with 3 bases between. The CDR3: CASSSPGNTIYF. The CDR3 region has the DNA TGTGCCAGCAGTTCCCCTGGAAACACCATATATTTT.

The V call is TRBV15, the J call TRBJ2-7, with 16 bases identical to TRBD2. Germline V lookup: CDR1 LNHNV, CDR2 YYDKDF (reference sequence). The V gene end was trimmed by 1 base and the J gene end by 6 bases; junction bases not matched to a gene: 6. The CDR3 loop spans 17 amino acids. CDR3 protein: CATSRAAGTSGRVEQYF. CDR3 nucleotides: TGTGCCACCAGCAGAGCCGCCGGGACTAGCGGGAGGGTCGAGCAGTACTTC.

The rearrangement links TRBV5-4 to TRBJ1-1, with 7 bases matching TRBD1. V shed 3 bases and J 4 bases; nucleotides not matched to a gene: 6. The CDR3 covers 14 residues. The germline gives CDR1 SGHNT, CDR2 YYREEE (reference sequence). The CDR3 loop is CASSSLGQVTEAFF. CDR3 DNA: TGTGCCAGCAGCTCATTAGGACAGGTCACTGAAGCTTTCTTT.

This clone was recorded only once. V usage is TRBV2 and J usage is TRBJ2-2; 8 nucleotides match TRBD1. The J segment lost 0 bases and the V segment lost 5 bases, leaving 2 bases of the junction unmatched. The CDR3 totals 15 residues. Germline V gene data show CDR1 as SNHLY and CDR2 as FYNNEI. In DNA, the CDR3 is TGTGCCAGCAGTCAACAGGGGGCGAACACCGGGGAGCTGTTTTTT. Translated: CASSQQGANTGELFF. The entire variable domain, with the rest obtained from reference TRBV2 and TRBJ2-2, is as follows: EPEVTQTPSHQVTQMGQEVILRCVPISNHLYFYWYRQILGQKVEFLVSFYNNEISEKSEIFDDQFSVERPDGSNFTLKIRSTKLEDSAMYFCASSQQGANTGELFFGEGSRLTVL.

This rearrangement joins TRBV7-8 to TRBJ2-6, with D unclear. The CDR3 runs to 16 residues. Germline V CDR1 and CDR2: SGHVS, FQNEAQ. Trimming pared 0 bases from V and 0 bases from J, leaving 6 bases between. The CDR3, as DNA: TGTGCCAGCAGCTTAGCGCCTAACTCTGGGGCCAACGTCCTGACTTTC. This encodes CASSLAPNSGANVLTF.

Regarding this clone: The same CDR3 arises from other DNA sequences in this sample as well. CDR3 residues: CASSPTGGSGANVLTF. In DNA, the CDR3 is TGTGCCAGCAGCCCGACAGGGGGCTCTGGGGCCAACGTCCTGACTTTC. The chain recombines TRBV7-3 with TRBJ2-6, with TRBD1 matching over 9 bases. Trimming cost V 5 bases and J 0 bases; bases outside gene matches: 2. Germline V lookup: CDR1 SGHTA, CDR2 FQGTGA. The CDR3 has 16 residues.

The V call is TRBV13, the J call TRBJ1-5; 8 bases agree with TRBD1. The V segment lost 4 bases and the J segment 2 bases; nucleotides outside the gene matches: 7. This CDR3 has 16 amino acids. Germline loops: CDR1 PRHDT, CDR2 FYEKMQ (reference sequence). The CDR3 loop reads CASSSQDRECNQPQHF. The CDR3 nucleotides read TGTGCCAGCAGCTCGCAGGACAGGGAGTGCAATCAGCCCCAGCATTTT.

This chain links TRBV18 with TRBJ1-4; D is possibly TRBD1 (6 bases). The CDR3 is made up of 13 amino acids. Germline V CDR1 and CDR2: KGHSH, LQKENI. The V end lost 5 bases, the J end lost 5 bases, and 9 bases lay between the germline ends. The CDR3 region has the DNA TGTGCCAGCTCAACGGACAGAAATGAAAAACTGTTTTTT. Protein sequence: CASSTDRNEKLFF.

The chain recombines TRBV6-1 with TRBJ2-1; D possibly corresponds to TRBD2 (6 bases). CDR1 MNHNS and CDR2 SASEGT come from the germline V gene. The CDR3 length is 14 residues. Trimming shortened V by 9 bases and J by 4 bases, and 16 bases separated the two germline ends. CDR3 protein: CASLRDRSYNEQFF. CDR3 sequence (DNA): TGTGCCAGTCTGCGGGACCGCTCTTACAATGAGCAGTTCTTC.